A selection of T cell receptor beta chains follows, all from one sample in a study of OX40 agonist ivuxolimab in advanced cancers. The table came from immunoSEQ multiplex PCR; TCRdb's copy has only in-frame clones and leaves some out. The table has 50,000 or so clones, around 93% seen once. The specimen comprised CD4+ or CD8+ T cells sorted from blood, sampled in a trial of the OX40 agonist ivuxolimab. The source is an adult with an advanced solid tumor such as melanoma, head and neck, liver or kidney cancer. Each CDR3 is given with its conserved first and last residue. The order of the fields is V gene, J gene, CDR3 protein.

TRBV28,TRBJ2-3,CASSFETSGTDTQYF
TRBV2,TRBJ2-3,CASSGLALPIHKDTQYF
TRBV28,TRBJ1-1,CASSHNRNTEAFF
TRBV10-2,TRBJ2-7,CASSEISLLEQYF
TRBV6-6,TRBJ2-7,CASSYSPTGVSYEQYF
TRBV21-1,TRBJ1-2,CASSKGEGTF
TRBV15,TRBJ2-7,CATAMQGLGEQYF
TRBV28,TRBJ2-1,CASRAGTGKYGTYNEQFF
TRBV11-2,TRBJ2-2,CASSFLRRQNTGELFF
TRBV11-2,TRBJ2-1,CASTALAGTYNEQFF
TRBV2,TRBJ2-5,CASGPGREVPETQYF
TRBV11-3,TRBJ2-1,CASSPPPGQGADEQFF
TRBV7-3,TRBJ2-1,CASSRGGNYNEQFF
TRBV5-4,TRBJ2-7,CASSLEGVSYEQYF
TRBV7-9,TRBJ2-1,CASSEQGLPYNEQFF
TRBV28,TRBJ2-7,CASSFGRGVVYEQYF
TRBV28,TRBJ1-5,CASSQTGDVYSNQPQHF
TRBV27,TRBJ2-3,CASSLLSRTGRTDTQYF
TRBV6-5,TRBJ2-1,CASSYGRKNEQFF
TRBV9,TRBJ2-1,CASSAPYSNEQFF
TRBV4-1,TRBJ2-1,CASSQDRVNEQFF
TRBV9,TRBJ2-5,CASSVEGEILETQYF
TRBV15,TRBJ1-3,CATSRDRGTGNTIYF
TRBV13,TRBJ2-3,CASSPRGTPSFTQYF
TRBV11-1,TRBJ2-7,CASSLGGRMIYEQYF
TRBV2,TRBJ2-1,CASSVGRGSEQFF
TRBV5-6,TRBJ1-5,CASSLGELGPQHF